Following are 26 T cell receptor beta chains from one sample sequenced in a study of blood T cell repertoires in COVID-19. The data were produced by immunoSEQ multiplex PCR, yet TCRdb's version contains in-frame clones alone and is incomplete. The table has 210,000 or so clones, around four fifths seen once; the top ten hold approximately 5.1%. Source material: peripheral blood. The receptors here all came from a woman aged 70-85 years with active or convalescent COVID-19.

The chain employs TRBV24-1 and TRBJ2-6; maybe TRBD1 (6 bases). Germline loops: CDR1 KGHDR, CDR2 SFDVKD. The CDR3 length is 11 residues. V lost 6 bases and J 14 bases, leaving 10 bases between the germline ends. Here the CDR3 reads CATSSGVLLTF. The CDR3 region has the DNA TGTGCCACCAGTTCAGGGGTCCTCCTGACTTTC.

V and J are TRBV5-1 and TRBJ2-3, with TRBD2 matching 9 bases. V shed 3 bases and J 0 bases; nucleotides not matched to a gene: 11. Looked up from germline, CDR1 is SGHRS and CDR2 is YFSETQ. The CDR3 runs to 18 residues. The CDR3 bases are TGCGCCAGCAGCTATCGGCCGGCTAGCGGGGATAGCACAGATACGCAGTATTTT. Its protein is CASSYRPASGDSTDTQYF.

This chain joins TRBV2 and TRBJ2-2; 11 bases map to TRBD2. Germline lookup yields CDR1 SNHLY and CDR2 FYNNEI. V shed 4 bases and J 5 bases; nucleotides not matched to a gene: 6. This CDR3 contains 16 residues. Written as DNA, the CDR3 is TGTGCCAGCAGTGCACTAGCGGGAGTGGGGACCGGGGAGCTGTTTTTT. As protein: CASSALAGVGTGELFF.

This chain uses TRBV14 with TRBJ2-1, with D maybe TRBD1 (6 bases). Germline CDR1 and CDR2: SGHDN and FVKESK. The CDR3 contains 15 residues. Trimming took 5 bases from V and 6 from J, leaving 17 bases between them. CDR3 loop: CASSTALGQFNEQFF. The CDR3 DNA follows: TGTGCCAGCAGCACTGCCTTAGGACAGTTCAATGAGCAGTTCTTC.

The chain employs TRBV5-1 and TRBJ2-3; D might be TRBD2 (6 bases). The CDR3 contains 13 residues. Germline CDR1 reads SGHRS; CDR2 reads YFSETQ. The V end lost 2 bases, the J end lost 5 bases, and 9 bases lay between the germline ends. The CDR3 region is CASSLGAGDTQYF. The DNA of the CDR3 is TGCGCCAGCAGCTTAGGAGCGGGAGATACGCAGTATTTT.

The V gene is TRBV3-1 (or the pseudogene TRBV3-2), the J gene TRBJ1-1, with D possibly being TRBD1 (6 bases). Per germline, CDR1 LGHDT and CDR2 YNNKEL (reference sequence). The CDR3 is 15 residues long. Deletions cut 3 bases from V and 2 bases from J, with 13 bases between. CDR3 sequence (DNA): TGTGCCAGCAGCCACCGAGGGGGATATAACACTGAAGCTTTCTTT. Residues: CASSHRGGYNTEAFF.

The chain links TRBV4-2 to TRBJ2-3; D call uncertain. This CDR3 spans 16 amino acids. CDR1 and CDR2 from the germline V gene are LGHNA and YNFKEQ. Trimming pared 4 bases from V and 0 bases from J, leaving 14 bases between. In DNA, the CDR3 is TGTGCCAGCAGCCCCGCAGCGCGCGCTAGCACAGATACGCAGTATTTT. It translates to CASSPAARASTDTQYF.

The rearrangement uses TRBV7-9 and TRBJ1-5; D remains ambiguous. The germline gives CDR1 SEHNR, CDR2 FQNEAQ (reference sequence). Trimming took off 1 base at V and 5 bases at J, with 9 bases between the two ends. The CDR3 runs to 14 residues. The CDR3 DNA reads TGTGCCAGCAGCTTAGGGTCAGACTATCAGCCCCAGCATTTT. Protein product: CASSLGSDYQPQHF.

The chain joins TRBV5-1 to TRBJ2-2, with a possible D match to TRBD2 (6 bases). This CDR3 is built from 16 residues. CDR1 SGHRS and CDR2 YFSETQ come from the germline V gene. V was cut by 0 bases and J by 3 bases, with 12 bases left in between. The CDR3 region has the DNA TGCGCCAGCAGCTTGGTCGGTAGCGGAGACACCGGGGAGCTGTTTTTT. Translation: CASSLVGSGDTGELFF.

J is TRBJ2-7 and V is TRBV7-9, with a weak D call TRBD2 (6 bases). Germline assignment: CDR1 SEHNR and CDR2 FQNEAQ (reference sequence). This CDR3 region has 15 residues. Trimming took 6 bases from V and 0 from J, leaving 15 bases between them. In DNA, the CDR3 is TGTGCCAGCAGTCCCAGAGCGGGCAGCTCCTACGAGCAGTACTTC. This sequence encodes CASSPRAGSSYEQYF.

V is TRBV6-6 and J is TRBJ1-6, with 10 nucleotides matching TRBD1. V trimming: 2 bases; J trimming: 7 bases; junction bases outside the gene matches: 2. The CDR3 sequence is 15 residues long. Germline values: CDR1 MNHNY, CDR2 SVGAGI (reference sequence). DNA of the CDR3: TGTGCCAGCAGTTACGACAGGGGGCAGAATTCACCCCTCCACTTT. Its protein is CASSYDRGQNSPLHF.

This clone has a single count. The chain recombines TRBV9 with TRBJ2-1, with D tentatively TRBD2 (6 bases). The CDR3 is 15 residues long. Germline CDR1 reads SGDLS; CDR2 reads YYNGEE. V was pared by 0 bases and J by 9 bases, with 16 bases between. The CDR3 loop reads CASSVDSSVAGEQFF. The CDR3 nucleotides are TGTGCCAGCAGCGTAGACTCTAGCGTTGCCGGTGAGCAGTTCTTC.

This chain connects TRBV4-1 to TRBJ2-7; D unresolved. CDR1 and CDR2 from the germline V gene are MGHRA and YSYEKL. The V end was cut by 0 bases, the J end by 4 bases, with 13 bases between. The CDR3 totals 15 residues. The CDR3 DNA reads as TGCGCCAGCAGCCAAGAAGAGGCCAGACGATACGAGCAGTACTTC. Protein: CASSQEEARRYEQYF.

The sample holds one count of this clone. The rearrangement links TRBV7-8 to TRBJ2-1, with TRBD2 identical over 10 bases. Germline V lookup: CDR1 SGHVS, CDR2 FQNEAQ. This CDR3 is built from 15 residues. V shed 3 bases, J shed 9 bases, and the junction held 8 bases outside the gene matches. The CDR3 DNA follows: TGTGCCAGCAGCTTGGTAGCGGGAGGATCTTTTGAGCAGTTCTTC. Encoded protein: CASSLVAGGSFEQFF.

The V call is TRBV6-5, the J call TRBJ2-2; 9 nucleotides line up with TRBD1. CDR1 is MNHEY and CDR2 is SVGAGI in the germline V gene. V was pared by 2 bases and J by 2 bases, with 3 bases of the junction left unmatched. The CDR3 sequence is 16 residues long. The CDR3 DNA reads TGTGCCAGCAGTTACCGGACAGGGGCAAACACCGGGGAGCTGTTTTTT. It is translated as CASSYRTGANTGELFF.

In its sample, this clone was seen once. The J gene is TRBJ2-7, the V gene TRBV3-1 (or the pseudogene TRBV3-2); tentative D call: TRBD2 (5 bases). With 0 bases removed from V and 3 bases from J, the gap between germline ends came to 18 bases. The CDR3 has 17 residues. Germline CDR1 reads LGHDT; CDR2 reads YNNKEL (reference sequence). The CDR3 sequence: CASSQDHGDHRHYEQYF. DNA of the CDR3: TGTGCCAGCAGCCAAGATCACGGGGATCACCGCCACTACGAGCAGTACTTC.

The chain employs TRBV7-7 and TRBJ2-5, with TRBD2 identical over 15 bases. CDR1 and CDR2 from the germline V gene are SSHAT and FNYEAQ (reference sequence). The CDR3 contains 19 residues. Losses at the gene ends were 1 base for V and 2 bases for J; bases not matched to a gene: 8. This CDR3 reads CASSLVGTSGRTGQETQYF. The CDR3, as DNA: TGTGCCAGCAGCTTAGTTGGGACTAGCGGGAGGACCGGGCAAGAGACCCAGTACTTC.

V usage is TRBV29-1 and J usage is TRBJ2-3, with D possibly TRBD2 on 5 matching bases. There are 16 residues in the CDR3. The V end lost 4 bases, the J end lost 2 bases, and 19 bases lay between the germline ends. Germline V lookup: CDR1 SQVTM, CDR2 ANQGSEA. The CDR3 DNA reads TGCAGCGTTGCCTCCCCGGCGGCGGGCCCCACAGATACGCAGTATTTT. Protein: CSVASPAAGPTDTQYF.

The chain links TRBV5-4 to TRBJ2-2; weak D call: TRBD1 (5 bases). The CDR3 extends over 16 amino acids. CDR1 and CDR2 from the germline V gene are SGHNT and YYREEE (reference sequence). Between the trimmed V and J ends, which lost 2 bases and 6 bases, there was a span of 17 bases. The chain's CDR3 is CASSLDSLSGPGELFF. DNA of the CDR3: TGTGCCAGCAGCTTAGACAGCCTCTCAGGTCCCGGGGAGCTGTTTTTT.

This chain joins TRBV2 and TRBJ1-5; 8 bases match TRBD1. V lost 4 bases to trimming and J lost 6 bases; unmatched junction nucleotides: 8. This CDR3 spans 15 amino acids. Looked up from germline, CDR1 is SNHLY and CDR2 is FYNNEI. This chain's CDR3 is CASSVSGGRGQPQHF. CDR3 sequence (DNA): TGTGCCAGCAGTGTTTCAGGGGGCCGTGGTCAGCCCCAGCATTTT.

Only a few counts were recorded for this clone. The CDR3 coding sequence is TGCGCCAGCACAGGGGGCATCTATAGCAATCAGCCCCAGCATTTT. Translation gives CASTGGIYSNQPQHF. V usage is TRBV10-2 and J usage is TRBJ1-5, with 8 bases fitting TRBD1. Germline assignment: CDR1 WSHSY and CDR2 SAAADI. The CDR3 covers 15 residues. J lost 0 bases, V lost 7 bases, and 5 bases had no gene match.

V gene TRBV18 combines with J gene TRBJ1-6; the D gene is possibly TRBD1 (5 bases). The ends were cut back, 0 bases at V and 6 bases at J, with 12 bases in the middle. The CDR3 runs 16 residues. Germline-derived CDR1 and CDR2 are KGHSH and LQKENI. Here the CDR3 DNA reads TGTGCCAGCTCACCACCAGGCCCAGGGCTTAATTCACCCCTCCACTTT. The encoded protein is CASSPPGPGLNSPLHF.

The chain uses TRBV19 and TRBJ2-5, with 10 bases matching TRBD2. Germline V gene sequence: CDR1 LNHDA, CDR2 SQIVND (reference sequence). The CDR3 is 17 amino acids. With 3 bases clipped from V and 1 base from J, the junction kept 8 bases outside the gene matches. The CDR3 protein is CASSIRAAGGLQETQYF. In nucleotides, the CDR3 is TGTGCCAGTAGTATTCGTGCAGCGGGAGGGCTCCAAGAGACCCAGTACTTC.

The chain is built from TRBV29-1 and TRBJ2-2, with 8 bases lining up with TRBD1. Per the germline V gene, CDR1 is SQVTM and CDR2 is ANQGSEA. The J segment lost 5 bases and the V segment lost 8 bases, leaving 10 bases of the junction unmatched. This CDR3 is built from 14 residues. DNA of the CDR3: TGCAGCATCGCCCGGGACAGGACTACCGGGGAGCTGTTTTTT. It codes for CSIARDRTTGELFF.

As for this clone: The sample holds other DNA sequences that translate to the same CDR3. The chain joins TRBV5-1 to TRBJ1-2; no definite D call. Germline values: CDR1 SGHRS, CDR2 YFSETQ. Trimming took 0 bases from V and 3 from J, leaving 9 bases between them. The CDR3 runs 14 residues. The CDR3 spells CASSLDGGYYGYTF. CDR3 sequence (DNA): TGCGCCAGCAGCTTGGATGGCGGGTACTATGGCTACACCTTC.

The CDR3 sequence is CAIGQVGVGTEAFF. DNA for the CDR3: TGTGCCATCGGACAGGTAGGAGTTGGCACTGAAGCTTTCTTT. The chain has TRBV10-3 and TRBJ1-1; 7 nucleotides align to TRBD1. The germline V gene encodes CDR1 ENHRY and CDR2 SYGVKD. Germline trimming cut 8 bases from V and 4 bases from J; bases unmatched to any gene: 10. The CDR3 covers 14 residues.